This TCR beta chain originates from a study of monozygotic twins with inflammatory bowel disease. This CDR3 region has 15 residues. Germline V lookup: CDR1 MNHEY, CDR2 SMNVEV (reference sequence). From its re-call of the 5' RACE reads, TCRdb lists each CDR3 protein once, without DNA. Here the sample table reports about 160,000 distinct CDR3 sequences. The sequencing input was blood. The clonotype was recovered from a human donor with ulcerative colitis or Crohn's disease, or a healthy co-twin of an affected twin (not recorded which). The chain recombines TRBV27 with TRBJ1-1; TCRdb selects TRBD1, and the lack of DNA leaves this call unchecked. CDR3 sequence: CASRPAGQWNTEAFF.